This is a list of T cell receptor beta chains from one sample in a study of cytotoxic CD8 clonotypes in ibrutinib-treated CLL. TCRdb's table, derived via immunoSEQ multiplex PCR, lists solely in-frame clones and lacks some. The table lists 250,000 to 350,000 clones, roughly four fifths of them singletons. Sequences were derived from PBMCs, sampled at disease progression, from a patient treated with ibrutinib. The receptors derive from a human donor with chronic lymphocytic leukemia. The CDR3 runs from the conserved cysteine through the conserved F or W. Each record gives: clone size, V gene, J gene, D gene, CDR3 DNA, CDR3 protein. A D gene is named only where the DNA matches it firmly. The size field is filled for only some rows; it gives once, few, many or a size class.

abundance: .
v_gene: TRBV18
j_gene: TRBJ1-1
d_gene: TRBD1
CDR3nt: TGTGCCAGCTCACAGACAGGGGACACTGAAGCTTTCTTT
CDR3aa: CASSQTGDTEAFF

abundance: .
v_gene: TRBV21-1
j_gene: TRBJ1-4
d_gene: .
CDR3nt: TGTGCCAGCAGCAACCATACGATAAAACTGTTTTTT
CDR3aa: CASSNHTIKLFF

abundance: .
v_gene: TRBV5-4
j_gene: TRBJ2-7
d_gene: .
CDR3nt: TGTGCCAGCAGCTTGAGCGTGCCAGGAGGGGCCGAGCAGTACTTC
CDR3aa: CASSLSVPGGAEQYF

abundance: .
v_gene: TRBV5-1
j_gene: TRBJ1-2
d_gene: TRBD1
CDR3nt: TGCGCCAGCAGCTCAGGTCCGGGACAGGATAACTATGGCTACACCTTC
CDR3aa: CASSSGPGQDNYGYTF

abundance: .
v_gene: TRBV18
j_gene: TRBJ2-1
d_gene: .
CDR3nt: TGTGCCAGCTCACCAAACCGATCCAGGGTTCGTGAGCAGTTCTTC
CDR3aa: CASSPNRSRVREQFF

abundance: .
v_gene: TRBV2
j_gene: TRBJ2-7
d_gene: TRBD2
CDR3nt: TGTGCCAGCAACCTAGCGGGGGGAACCTACGAGCAGTACTTC
CDR3aa: CASNLAGGTYEQYF

abundance: few
v_gene: TRBV5-1
j_gene: TRBJ2-7
d_gene: .
CDR3nt: TGCGCCAGCAGCTTGGAGGGCAGAGCCTACGAGCAGTACTTC
CDR3aa: CASSLEGRAYEQYF

abundance: .
v_gene: TRBV19
j_gene: TRBJ1-6
d_gene: .
CDR3nt: TGTGCCAGTAGTATAGACGGGGCCCAGGGTTCACCCCTCCACTTT
CDR3aa: CASSIDGAQGSPLHF

abundance: .
v_gene: TRBV19
j_gene: TRBJ1-2
d_gene: TRBD1
CDR3nt: TGTGCCAGTAGGACCGTCCTCCGGGACAGGACTAACTATGGCTACACCTTC
CDR3aa: CASRTVLRDRTNYGYTF

abundance: .
v_gene: TRBV5-1
j_gene: TRBJ2-2
d_gene: TRBD1
CDR3nt: TGCGCCAGCAGCCCGGGGACAGGGGTTACGGCCGGGGAGCTGTTTTTT
CDR3aa: CASSPGTGVTAGELFF

abundance: few
v_gene: TRBV4-1
j_gene: TRBJ2-3
d_gene: TRBD2
CDR3nt: TGCGCCAGCAGCCGCCTGCTAGCGGGGAGCACAGATACGCAGTATTTT
CDR3aa: CASSRLLAGSTDTQYF

abundance: once
v_gene: TRBV5-8
j_gene: TRBJ2-3
d_gene: .
CDR3nt: TGTGCCAGCAGCATTCGAGGGGCAGATACGCAGTATTTT
CDR3aa: CASSIRGADTQYF

abundance: .
v_gene: TRBV5-4
j_gene: TRBJ2-7
d_gene: TRBD1
CDR3nt: TGTGCCAGCAGCTACCTAGACAGGGACCACGAGCAGTACTTC
CDR3aa: CASSYLDRDHEQYF

abundance: .
v_gene: TRBV6-5
j_gene: TRBJ1-2
d_gene: .
CDR3nt: TGTGCCGCTGCCCCCGGCCGCTATGGCTACACCTTC
CDR3aa: CAAAPGRYGYTF

abundance: .
v_gene: TRBV7-7
j_gene: TRBJ2-1
d_gene: .
CDR3nt: TGTGCCAGCAGCTTAGACAGGGATGATGAGCAGTTCTTC
CDR3aa: CASSLDRDDEQFF

abundance: .
v_gene: TRBV7-9
j_gene: TRBJ1-4
d_gene: TRBD1
CDR3nt: TGTGCCAGCAGCGCCAACGACAGGGGGCGGAATGAAAAACTGTTTTTT
CDR3aa: CASSANDRGRNEKLFF

abundance: .
v_gene: TRBV6-6
j_gene: TRBJ2-7
d_gene: TRBD2
CDR3nt: TGTGCCAGCAGTAGGGAGGGCCCGGGGCAGTACTTC
CDR3aa: CASSREGPGQYF

abundance: .
v_gene: TRBV10-3
j_gene: TRBJ1-5
d_gene: TRBD1
CDR3nt: TGTGCCATCAGTGAGCCTTCCGTAAGACAGGGGGCTCAGCCCCAGCATTTT
CDR3aa: CAISEPSVRQGAQPQHF

abundance: .
v_gene: TRBV6-1
j_gene: TRBJ2-7
d_gene: .
CDR3nt: TGTGCCAGCTCTCGGTGGATCGACAAGTCCTACGAGCAGTACTTC
CDR3aa: CASSRWIDKSYEQYF

abundance: few
v_gene: TRBV19
j_gene: TRBJ2-2
d_gene: .
CDR3nt: TGTGCCAGCAACAGGCGGCCCGGGGAGCTGTTTTTT
CDR3aa: CASNRRPGELFF

abundance: .
v_gene: TRBV2
j_gene: TRBJ2-5
d_gene: TRBD1
CDR3nt: TGTGCCAGCAGTCTATCGGGACAGGGAAGGCAGACCCAGTACTTC
CDR3aa: CASSLSGQGRQTQYF

abundance: .
v_gene: TRBV6-5
j_gene: TRBJ1-4
d_gene: .
CDR3nt: TGTGCCAGCAGCCAGGGGCTGGGGGAAAAACTGTTTTTT
CDR3aa: CASSQGLGEKLFF

abundance: .
v_gene: TRBV6-5
j_gene: TRBJ1-6
d_gene: .
CDR3nt: TGTGCCAGCAGTTACGCAGGCCAGACTTCACCCCTCCACTTT
CDR3aa: CASSYAGQTSPLHF

abundance: many
v_gene: TRBV5-1
j_gene: TRBJ2-7
d_gene: .
CDR3nt: TGCGCCAGCAGCTTCCGGGACTCCTACGAGCAGTACTTC
CDR3aa: CASSFRDSYEQYF

abundance: .
v_gene: TRBV27
j_gene: TRBJ2-1
d_gene: TRBD1
CDR3nt: TGTGCCACCAGCGGGACAGGGGAGTGGAATGAGCAGTTCTTC
CDR3aa: CATSGTGEWNEQFF